A single sample is the source of the 21 T cell receptor beta chains below, sequenced in a study of HIV-infected patients and healthy controls. Follow-up blood was drawn about 14 weeks, roughly three months, after antiretroviral therapy began. Whole blood was used without fractionation, so all unsorted peripheral T cells were included. Reverse transcription used about 510 ng RNA and constant-region primers for alpha and beta. Each of the alpha and beta chains got its own library through chain-specific third strand synthesis with indices. In TCRdb, the 5' RACE reads were re-called with MiXCR into one record per CDR3 protein. The data contain some 9,600 distinct CDR3 sequences, approximately 5.9% of them singletons. The specimen was blood, collected during antiretroviral therapy. Receptors originate from an adult with HIV infection. The donor label of this sample is uncertain.

Relative to its sample, this clonotype is medium-sized. The chain joins TRBV4-3 to TRBJ2-7; 10 bases agree with TRBD2. V gave up 4 bases and J gave up 4 bases; unmatched junction bases: 7. Germline lookup yields CDR1 LGHNA and CDR2 YSLEER. The CDR3 is 15 residues long. Here the CDR3 DNA reads TGCGCCAGCAGCCCACTAGCGGGGTCCGGTTACGAGCAGTACTTC. It translates to CASSPLAGSGYEQYF.

V and J are TRBV14 and TRBJ2-6, with 13 bases identical to TRBD2. The CDR3 covers 19 residues. CDR1 SGHDN and CDR2 FVKESK come from the germline V gene. V lost 5 bases and J lost 0; bases outside the gene matches: 7. The CDR3 region has the DNA TGTGCCAGCAGCTCCGGGACTAGCGGGGCCCTCTCTGGGGCCAACGTCCTGACTTTC. Amino acids: CASSSGTSGALSGANVLTF. The full variable domain, its missing parts supplied by reference TRBV14 and TRBJ2-6, is EAGVTQFPSHSVIEKGQTVTLRCDPISGHDNLYWYRRVMGKEIKFLLHFVKESKQDESGMPNNRFLAERTGGTYSTLKVQPAELEDSGVYFCASSSGTSGALSGANVLTFGAGSRLTVL.

There are many counts of this clonotype. An end of the junction differs from the germline gene, which may be a read error. The chain employs TRBV29-1 and TRBJ2-3; perhaps TRBD1 as D (6 bases). In germline, CDR1 is SQVTM, CDR2 ANQGSEA. The CDR3 runs to 13 residues. The DNA for the CDR3 is TGCAGCGCTGAACAGGGTTCCGCAGATACGCAGTATTTT. Its protein product is CSAEQGSADTQYF.

The chain links TRBV7-8 to TRBJ2-3; 8 nucleotides line up with TRBD2. The CDR3 runs 17 residues. V was clipped by 7 bases and J by 2 bases; unmatched bases: 14. The germline CDR1 and CDR2 sequences are SGHVS and FQNEAQ. This CDR3 is CASTLGGGTENTDTQYF. The DNA of the CDR3 is TGTGCCAGCACCCTCGGCGGGGGGACTGAGAACACAGATACGCAGTATTTT.

This clonotype appeared many times. The rearrangement links TRBV6-5 to TRBJ2-7, with 7 bases matching TRBD2. V dropped 0 bases and J dropped 3; count of bases not matched to a gene: 5. Germline CDR1 and CDR2: MNHEY and SVGAGI. This CDR3 contains 15 residues. The CDR3 here is CASSYSRGGGYEQYF. CDR3 nucleotide sequence: TGTGCCAGCAGTTACTCTCGCGGCGGGGGCTACGAGCAGTACTTC.

This clonotype was seen repeatedly, ten times or more. The V gene is TRBV11-2, the J gene TRBJ1-3, with TRBD1 matching over 9 bases. Per germline, CDR1 SGHAT and CDR2 FQNNGV. This CDR3 has 15 residues. V trimming: 5 bases; J trimming: 3 bases; junction bases outside the gene matches: 5. CDR3 DNA: TGTGCCAGCAGCAGCTACAGGGGGCTTGGAAACACCATATATTTT. Encoded protein: CASSSYRGLGNTIYF.

This clonotype was counted at least ten times. The chain combines TRBV24-1 with TRBJ1-4; possible D gene TRBD1, 5 bases. The CDR3 loop spans 17 amino acids. Trimming removed 6 bases from V and 11 bases from J, with 27 bases in between. Germline V gives CDR1 KGHDR, CDR2 SFDVKD. CDR3 nucleotide sequence: TGTGCCACCAGTCCCTCCGGGGGGTCAGACGTTAAGAGGAAACTGTTTTTT. This sequence encodes CATSPSGGSDVKRKLFF.

This clonotype was recorded at least ten times. This sequence joins TRBV18 and TRBJ1-1; a weak D match, TRBD1 (6 bases). CDR1 KGHSH and CDR2 LQKENI come from the germline V gene. V dropped 3 bases and J dropped 7 bases, with 12 bases sitting between them. CDR3 length equals 13 residues. The CDR3 sequence is CASSPPGGVEAFF. As DNA, the CDR3 is TGTGCCAGCTCACCCCCGGGGGGCGTTGAAGCTTTCTTT.

This clonotype was detected many times. This chain joins TRBV2 and TRBJ1-1; D gene uncertain. CDR1 SNHLY and CDR2 FYNNEI come from the germline V gene. The CDR3 spans 13 residues. Trimming removed 8 bases from V and 2 bases from J, with 12 bases in between. The CDR3 bases are TGTGCCAGCCTCCTGGCGGTCAACACTGAAGCTTTCTTT. Residues: CASLLAVNTEAFF.

This chain joins TRBV10-1 and TRBJ1-1; possible D gene TRBD1, 5 bases. Trimming pared 3 bases from V and 11 bases from J, leaving 16 bases between. Germline V lookup: CDR1 WNHNN, CDR2 SYGVQD (reference sequence). The CDR3 runs to 13 residues. CDR3 bases: TGCGCCAGCAGTGAAGACGGACACGGTCGCGCTTTCTTT. It codes for CASSEDGHGRAFF.

This clonotype has ten or more counts. The rearrangement links TRBV20-1 to TRBJ2-3; D call uncertain. The CDR3 is 13 residues long. Germline CDR1 is DFQATT and CDR2 is SNEGSKA (reference sequence). V was cut by 5 bases and J by 3 bases, with 12 bases left in between. CDR3 bases: TGCAGTGCTTCCATTGGGTCTACAGATACGCAGTATTTT. Its translation is CSASIGSTDTQYF.

This clonotype was counted ten times or more. The rearrangement joins TRBV29-1 to TRBJ2-7; tentatively, D is TRBD1 (5 bases). V was cut by 4 bases and J by 5 bases, with 12 bases left in between. Germline V gene lookup returns CDR1 SQVTM and CDR2 ANQGSEA. The CDR3 contains 12 residues. The CDR3 DNA follows: TGCAGCGTTGGTGCAGGGATCAACGAGCAGTACTTC. This translates into CSVGAGINEQYF.

Sample share makes this clonotype medium-sized (0.01 to 0.1%). Sequence at one end of the junction differs from germline and may be a read error. This rearrangement joins TRBV29-1 to TRBJ2-3, with a weak D call TRBD1 (6 bases). Germline V gene sequence: CDR1 SQVTM, CDR2 ANQGSEA. This CDR3 comprises 11 residues. The CDR3 protein is CSVDGPGVLDF. In nucleotides, the CDR3 is TGCAGCGTTGATGGGCCAGGGGTCCTAGACTTT.

This clonotype was recorded many times. The V and J genes are TRBV5-4 and TRBJ2-6; D remains unclear. The V end was cut by 8 bases, the J end by 0 bases, with 6 bases between. The CDR3 is made up of 13 amino acids. Germline lookup yields CDR1 SGHNT and CDR2 YYREEE (reference sequence). The CDR3 is CASGPSGANVLTF. The CDR3 DNA is TGTGCCAGTGGGCCCTCTGGGGCCAACGTCCTGACTTTC.

This clonotype was counted many times. This rearrangement joins TRBV20-1 to TRBJ2-1, with 12 bases identical to TRBD2. Per germline, CDR1 DFQATT and CDR2 SNEGSKA (reference sequence). Trimming at V came to 3 bases and at J to 8 bases, leaving 5 bases not matched to a gene. CDR3 length equals 14 residues. The CDR3 nucleotides are TGCAGTGCTAGCTCTAGCGGGGGGGTCTATGAGCAGTTCTTC. Its protein product is CSASSSGGVYEQFF.

This clonotype was observed at least ten times. J is TRBJ1-4 and V is TRBV5-1, with 8 nucleotides matching TRBD1. The CDR3 has 14 residues. CDR1 and CDR2 (germline): SGHRS, YFSETQ. The J segment lost 7 bases and the V segment lost 3 bases, leaving 5 bases of the junction unmatched. CDR3 residues: CASSYGQGSEKLFF. The DNA for the CDR3 is TGCGCCAGCAGCTATGGACAGGGTTCTGAAAAACTGTTTTTT.

The table lists this clonotype with many counts. The gene calls are TRBV7-2 and TRBJ2-7; D is undetermined. The CDR3 runs 11 residues. Between the trimmed V and J ends, which lost 5 bases and 3 bases, there was a span of 5 bases. Germline V gene sequence: CDR1 SGHTA, CDR2 FQGNSA. The CDR3 DNA reads as TGTGCCAGCAGCCCCTACTACGAGCAGTACTTC. Residues: CASSPYYEQYF.

This clonotype came up many times. The chain joins TRBV11-3 to TRBJ1-2, with 10 positions matching TRBD1. There are 14 residues in the CDR3. Germline V gene sequence: CDR1 SGHNT, CDR2 YENEEA. The trim removed 5 bases at V and 7 bases at J, leaving 7 bases unmatched. The DNA for the CDR3 is TGTGCCAGCAGCAACGACAGGGGGCACGGTGGCTACACCTTC. The encoded protein is CASSNDRGHGGYTF. The full variable domain, its missing parts supplied by reference TRBV11-3 and TRBJ1-2, is EAGVVQSPRYKIIEKKQPVAFWCNPISGHNTLYWYLQNLGQGPELLIRYENEEAVDDSQLPKDRFSAERLKGVDSTLKIQPAELGDSAVYLCASSNDRGHGGYTFGSGTRLTVV.

This clonotype was counted only a few times. The CDR3 spells CATYSGTGTNLYGYTF. CDR3 sequence (DNA): TGTGCCACCTACTCCGGGACAGGTACCAACCTTTATGGCTACACCTTC. The chain combines TRBV19 with TRBJ1-2; 8 bases match TRBD1. The V gene end was trimmed by 10 bases and the J gene end by 5 bases; junction bases not matched to a gene: 18. The CDR3 sequence is 16 residues long. The germline CDR1 and CDR2 sequences are LNHDA and SQIVND (reference sequence).

This clonotype was recorded at least ten times. The chain uses TRBV29-1 and TRBJ1-2; possibly TRBD1 for D (5 bases). The CDR3 loop spans 12 amino acids. V lost 8 bases and J lost 3, with 13 bases in between. CDR1 and CDR2 (germline): SQVTM, ANQGSEA. For the CDR3, the DNA is TGCAGCCTTGGGGAGGGACACTATGGCTACACCTTC. Its protein product is CSLGEGHYGYTF.

This clonotype has at least ten counts. The gene calls are TRBV14 and TRBJ1-1; D remains ambiguous. Germline V lookup: CDR1 SGHDN, CDR2 FVKESK. This CDR3 is 15 amino acids long. V lost 1 base and J lost 0, with 9 bases in between. The CDR3 region is CASSQVSSMNTEAFF. The DNA for the CDR3 is TGTGCCAGCAGCCAAGTTTCATCTATGAACACTGAAGCTTTCTTT.